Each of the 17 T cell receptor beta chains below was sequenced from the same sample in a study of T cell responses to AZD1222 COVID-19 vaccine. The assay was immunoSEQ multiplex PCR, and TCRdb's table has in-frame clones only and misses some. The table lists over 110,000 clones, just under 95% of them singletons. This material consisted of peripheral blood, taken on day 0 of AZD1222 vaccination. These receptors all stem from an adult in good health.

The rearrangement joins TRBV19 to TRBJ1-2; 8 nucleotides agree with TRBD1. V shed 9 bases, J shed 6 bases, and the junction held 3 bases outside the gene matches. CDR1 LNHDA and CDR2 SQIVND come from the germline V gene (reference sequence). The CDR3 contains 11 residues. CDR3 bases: TGTGCCAGCGGGACAGGCGATGGCTACACCTTC. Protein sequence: CASGTGDGYTF.

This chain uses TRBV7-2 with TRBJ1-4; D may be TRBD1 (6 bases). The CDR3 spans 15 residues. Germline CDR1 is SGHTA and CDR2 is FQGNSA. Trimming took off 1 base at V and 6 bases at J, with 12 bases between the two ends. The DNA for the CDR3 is TGTGCCAGCAGCTTAGTTTGGACAGTGGATGAAAAACTGTTTTTT. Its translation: CASSLVWTVDEKLFF.

The CDR3 here is CASRIPGPQETQYF. The DNA of the CDR3 is TGTGCCAGCAGGATCCCGGGGCCCCAAGAGACCCAGTACTTC. The chain couples TRBV28 to TRBJ2-5; TRBD1 or TRBD2 may be the D gene (5 bases each). Germline CDR1 reads MDHEN; CDR2 reads SYDVKM. The CDR3 is 14 amino acids. The V end lost 6 bases, the J end lost 1 base, and 12 bases lay between the germline ends.

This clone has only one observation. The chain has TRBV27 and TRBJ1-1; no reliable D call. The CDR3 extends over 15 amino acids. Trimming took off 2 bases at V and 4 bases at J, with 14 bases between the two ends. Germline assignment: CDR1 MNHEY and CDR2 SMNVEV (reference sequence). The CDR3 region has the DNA TGTGCCAGCAGTTTAGATGGAGGTCGGCGCACTGAAGCTTTCTTT. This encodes CASSLDGGRRTEAFF.

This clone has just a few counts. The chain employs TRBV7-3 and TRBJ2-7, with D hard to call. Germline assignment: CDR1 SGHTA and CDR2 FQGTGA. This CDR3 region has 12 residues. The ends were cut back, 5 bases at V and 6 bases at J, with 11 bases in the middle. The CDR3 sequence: CASSLRPGEQYF. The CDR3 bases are TGTGCCAGCAGCCTCCGACCGGGCGAGCAGTACTTC.

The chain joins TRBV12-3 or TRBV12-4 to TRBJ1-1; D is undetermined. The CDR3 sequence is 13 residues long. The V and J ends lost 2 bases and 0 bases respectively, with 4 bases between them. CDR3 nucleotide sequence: TGTGCCAGCAGTTTAAACGTGAACACTGAAGCTTTCTTT. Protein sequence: CASSLNVNTEAFF.

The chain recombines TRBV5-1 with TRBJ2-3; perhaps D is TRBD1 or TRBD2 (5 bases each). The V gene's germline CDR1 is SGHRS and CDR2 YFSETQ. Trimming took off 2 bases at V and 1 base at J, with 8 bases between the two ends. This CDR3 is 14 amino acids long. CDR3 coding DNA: TGCGCCAGCAGCTTCGGGGACCGCACAGATACGCAGTATTTT. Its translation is CASSFGDRTDTQYF.

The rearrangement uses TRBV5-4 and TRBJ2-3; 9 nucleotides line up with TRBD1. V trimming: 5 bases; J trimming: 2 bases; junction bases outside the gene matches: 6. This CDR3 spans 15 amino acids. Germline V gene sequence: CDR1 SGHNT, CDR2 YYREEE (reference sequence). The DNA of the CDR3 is TGTGCCAGCAGTTCCGGGACAGGGACCACAGATACGCAGTATTTT. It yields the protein CASSSGTGTTDTQYF.

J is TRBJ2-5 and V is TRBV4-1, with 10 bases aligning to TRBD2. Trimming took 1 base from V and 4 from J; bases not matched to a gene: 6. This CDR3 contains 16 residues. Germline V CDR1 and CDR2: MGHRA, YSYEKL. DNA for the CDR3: TGCGCCAGCAGCCAAGTGGTAGCGGGAGGTGTAGAGACCCAGTACTTC. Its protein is CASSQVVAGGVETQYF.

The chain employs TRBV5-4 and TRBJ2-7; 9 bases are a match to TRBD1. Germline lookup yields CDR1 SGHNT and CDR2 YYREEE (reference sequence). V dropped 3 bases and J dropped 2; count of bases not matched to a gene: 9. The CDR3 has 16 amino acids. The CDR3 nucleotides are TGTGCCAGCAGCTCCGCCGGACAGGGGTTACCCTACGAGCAGTACTTC. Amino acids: CASSSAGQGLPYEQYF. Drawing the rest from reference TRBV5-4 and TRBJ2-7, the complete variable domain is ETGVTQSPTHLIKTRGQQVTLRCSSQSGHNTVSWYQQALGQGPQFIFQYYREEENGRGNFPPRFSGLQFPNYSSELNVNALELDDSALYLCASSSAGQGLPYEQYFGPGTRLTVT.

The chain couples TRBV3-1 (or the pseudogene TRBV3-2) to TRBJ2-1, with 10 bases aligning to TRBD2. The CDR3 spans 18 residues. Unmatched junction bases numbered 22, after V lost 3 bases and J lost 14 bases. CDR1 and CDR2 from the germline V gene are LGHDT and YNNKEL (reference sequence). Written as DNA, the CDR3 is TGTGCCAGCAGCCACTCCCCTCTAGCGGGAGAAGGGGGCTTAAGGGAGTTCTTC. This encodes CASSHSPLAGEGGLREFF.

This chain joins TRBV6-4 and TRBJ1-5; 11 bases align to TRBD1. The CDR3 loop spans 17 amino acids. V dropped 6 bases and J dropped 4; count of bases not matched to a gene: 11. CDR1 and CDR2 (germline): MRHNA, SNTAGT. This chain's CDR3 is CASRPDRGRLGNQPQHF. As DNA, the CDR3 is TGTGCCAGCAGACCGGACAGGGGGCGCTTGGGGAATCAGCCCCAGCATTTT.

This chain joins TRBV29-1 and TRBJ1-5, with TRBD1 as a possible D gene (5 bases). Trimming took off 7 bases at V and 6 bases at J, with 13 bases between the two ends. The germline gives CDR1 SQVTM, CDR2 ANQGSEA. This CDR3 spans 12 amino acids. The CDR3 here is CSAGDGGQPQHF. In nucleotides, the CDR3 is TGCAGCGCGGGGGACGGGGGTCAGCCCCAGCATTTT.

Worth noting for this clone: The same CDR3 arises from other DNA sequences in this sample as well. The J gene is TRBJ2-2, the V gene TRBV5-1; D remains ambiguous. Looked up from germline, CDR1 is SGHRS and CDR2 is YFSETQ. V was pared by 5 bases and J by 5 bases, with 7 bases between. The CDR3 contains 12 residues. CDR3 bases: TGCGCCAGCAGTTCCGGGACCGGGGAGCTGTTTTTT. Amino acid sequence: CASSSGTGELFF.

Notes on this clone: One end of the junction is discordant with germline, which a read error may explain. CDR3 amino acids: CASTEGGVQYF. Written as DNA, the CDR3 is TGTGCCAGCACTGAAGGGGGTGTCCAGTACTTC. The V gene is TRBV2, the J gene TRBJ2-4; tentative D call: TRBD1 (6 bases). The CDR3 contains 11 residues. CDR1 SNHLY and CDR2 FYNNEI come from the germline V gene.

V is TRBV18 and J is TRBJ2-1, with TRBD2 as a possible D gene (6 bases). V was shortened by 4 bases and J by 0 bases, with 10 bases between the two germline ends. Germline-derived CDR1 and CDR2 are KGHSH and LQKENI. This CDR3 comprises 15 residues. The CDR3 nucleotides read TGTGCCAGCTCACTACCCGGGAGCTCCTACAATGAGCAGTTCTTC. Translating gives CASSLPGSSYNEQFF. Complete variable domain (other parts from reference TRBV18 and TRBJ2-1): NAGVMQNPRHLVRRRGQEARLRCSPMKGHSHVYWYRQLPEEGLKFMVYLQKENIIDESGMPKERFSAEFPKEGPSILRIQQVVRGDSAAYFCASSLPGSSYNEQFFGPGTRLTVL.

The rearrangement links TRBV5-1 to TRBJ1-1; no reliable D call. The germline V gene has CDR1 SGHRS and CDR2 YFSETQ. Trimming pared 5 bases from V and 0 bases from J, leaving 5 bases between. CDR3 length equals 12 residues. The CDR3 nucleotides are TGCGCCAGCAGGGGGTTGAACACTGAAGCTTTCTTT. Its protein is CASRGLNTEAFF.